Presented here are 16 T cell receptor beta chains from one specimen sequenced in a study of blood T cell repertoires in COVID-19. The method was immunoSEQ multiplex PCR; TCRdb's version includes in-frame clones alone and lacks a portion of them. The sample yields 150,000 to 200,000 clones, around 82% seen once. Sequenced sample: peripheral blood. The receptors come from a human donor with acute or convalescent COVID-19. The donor label of this sample is uncertain.

The chain couples TRBV4-2 to TRBJ2-2; TRBD2 aligns across 7 bases. Trimming cost V 4 bases and J 1 base; bases outside gene matches: 6. Germline CDR1 and CDR2: LGHNA and YNFKEQ. The CDR3 is made up of 16 amino acids. The DNA for the CDR3 is TGTGCCAGCAGCCGTCAGGGAGGGAGGAACACCGGGGAGCTGTTTTTT. It yields the protein CASSRQGGRNTGELFF.

The V call is TRBV11-3, the J call TRBJ2-5, with 8 bases matching TRBD2. Germline V gene lookup returns CDR1 SGHNT and CDR2 YENEEA. The V gene end was trimmed by 3 bases and the J gene end by 5 bases; junction bases not matched to a gene: 8. The CDR3 sequence is 15 residues long. The CDR3 nucleotides read TGTGCCAGCAGCTTCGGTAGCGGGACTCATGAGACCCAGTACTTC. Residues: CASSFGSGTHETQYF.

This clone has just a few counts. This chain uses TRBV19 with TRBJ1-5; 8 positions agree with TRBD1. The CDR3 spans 14 residues. In germline, CDR1 is LNHDA, CDR2 SQIVND (reference sequence). V dropped 5 bases and J dropped 8; count of bases not matched to a gene: 8. The CDR3 loop is CASSPTGAGKPQHF. The CDR3 nucleotides read TGTGCCAGTAGTCCGACAGGGGCCGGAAAGCCCCAGCATTTT.

The chain combines TRBV7-7 with TRBJ2-7; possibly TRBD2 for D (5 bases). Germline CDR1 reads SSHAT; CDR2 reads FNYEAQ (reference sequence). CDR3 length: 16 residues. V lost 2 bases to trimming and J lost 4 bases, with 18 bases between them. This CDR3 is CASSLKKRLPTYEQYF. CDR3 in DNA: TGTGCCAGCAGCTTAAAAAAGAGACTACCTACTTACGAGCAGTACTTC.

The chain uses TRBV30 and TRBJ1-4, with 11 positions matching TRBD1. Germline trimming cut 2 bases from V and 7 bases from J; bases unmatched to any gene: 3. Germline lookup yields CDR1 GTSNPN and CDR2 SVGIG (reference sequence). The CDR3 is 14 residues long. The CDR3 DNA reads TGTGCCTGGAGTTTTGGGACAGGGGGTGAAAAACTGTTTTTT. Translation gives CAWSFGTGGEKLFF.

The CDR3 DNA is TGCGCCAGCAGCCCGGAGAGTCTAGCGGGAGCCAATGAGCAGTTCTTC. It yields the protein CASSPESLAGANEQFF. The rearrangement uses TRBV5-1 and TRBJ2-1; 10 positions agree with TRBD2. With 4 bases clipped from V and 6 bases from J, the junction kept 10 bases outside the gene matches. Per germline, CDR1 SGHRS and CDR2 YFSETQ. The length of the CDR3 is 16 residues.

The V and J genes are TRBV9 and TRBJ2-1, with TRBD2 as a possible D gene (5 bases). This CDR3 is built from 14 residues. Germline CDR1 and CDR2: SGDLS and YYNGEE. The V and J ends lost 1 base and 7 bases respectively, with 12 bases between them. CDR3 sequence (DNA): TGTGCCAGCAGCGTAAACCCAACGGGGAATGAGCAGTTCTTC. It encodes CASSVNPTGNEQFF. Full variable domain (remainder filled in from reference TRBV9 and TRBJ2-1): DSGVTQTPKHLITATGQRVTLRCSPRSGDLSVYWYQQSLDQGLQFLIQYYNGEERAKGNILERFSAQQFPDLHSELNLSSLELGDSALYFCASSVNPTGNEQFFGPGTRLTVL.

J is TRBJ1-3 and V is TRBV4-2, with 8 bases that match TRBD1. In germline, CDR1 is LGHNA, CDR2 YNFKEQ. V was pared by 0 bases and J by 8 bases, with 15 bases of the junction left unmatched. The CDR3 contains 18 residues. CDR3 in amino acids: CASSQDSDRGSGGDTIYF. The CDR3 nucleotides read TGTGCCAGCAGCCAAGACTCCGACAGGGGAAGTGGTGGGGACACCATATATTTT.

The gene calls are TRBV5-1 and TRBJ2-7; D is ambiguous. CDR1 and CDR2 (germline): SGHRS, YFSETQ. The CDR3 is 13 amino acids. V lost 4 bases, J lost 2 bases, and 10 bases lay in between. The CDR3 nucleotides read TGCGCCAGCAGCCGTGAAGCTGCCTACGAGCAGTACTTC. This sequence encodes CASSREAAYEQYF.

This clone came up once. The gene calls are TRBV6-5 and TRBJ2-7; D is uncertain. The length of the CDR3 is 11 residues. The V gene lost 5 bases and the J gene lost 4 bases, with 6 bases spanning the gap. Germline values: CDR1 MNHEY, CDR2 SVGAGI. The CDR3 DNA is TGTGCCAGCAGTCGCGGTTACGAGCAGTACTTC. Residues: CASSRGYEQYF.

A single count supports this clone. This sequence joins TRBV6-2 or TRBV6-3 and TRBJ2-2, with 7 positions matching TRBD2. Germline V gene data show CDR1 as MNHEY and CDR2 as SVGEGT. The CDR3 sequence is 15 residues long. V lost 2 bases, J lost 2 bases, and 2 bases stayed unmatched. CDR3 in amino acids: CASSYPGLNTGELFF. CDR3 nucleotide sequence: TGTGCCAGCAGTTACCCGGGACTAAACACCGGGGAGCTGTTTTTT.

The V gene is TRBV7-3, the J gene TRBJ2-2; D uncertain. Trimming stripped 6 bases from V and 2 bases from J, with 10 bases between. Germline V CDR1 and CDR2: SGHTA, FQGTGA. The CDR3 runs to 14 residues. CDR3 in amino acids: CASRPGLNTGELFF. The DNA for the CDR3 is TGTGCCAGCAGACCGGGTCTCAACACCGGGGAGCTGTTTTTT.

CDR3 in DNA: TGTGCCAGCAGTTACCAGCGGGGGGGAGGAGATACGCAGTATTTT. Amino acid sequence: CASSYQRGGGDTQYF. This chain links TRBV6-2 or TRBV6-3 with TRBJ2-3; 10 nucleotides match TRBD2. Germline CDR1 and CDR2: MNHEY and SVGEGT. The CDR3 spans 15 residues. V dropped 2 bases and J dropped 5; count of bases not matched to a gene: 4.

This rearrangement joins TRBV5-4 to TRBJ1-4; 7 positions match TRBD1. Trimming at V came to 2 bases and at J to 7 bases, leaving 11 bases not matched to a gene. The CDR3 runs to 16 residues. Germline V gene lookup returns CDR1 SGHNT and CDR2 YYREEE (reference sequence). CDR3 region: CASSFGGGGRVEKLFF. The CDR3 DNA is TGTGCCAGCAGCTTCGGCGGAGGGGGCAGGGTTGAAAAACTGTTTTTT. The whole variable domain, filled in from reference TRBV5-4 and TRBJ1-4, reads ETGVTQSPTHLIKTRGQQVTLRCSSQSGHNTVSWYQQALGQGPQFIFQYYREEENGRGNFPPRFSGLQFPNYSSELNVNALELDDSALYLCASSFGGGGRVEKLFFGSGTQLSVL.

DNA of the CDR3: TGTGCCAGCAAGGGGGGACAGGGGAGTCAGCCCCAGCATTTT. It translates to CASKGGQGSQPQHF. The V call is TRBV6-6, the J call TRBJ1-5, with 10 positions matching TRBD1. The CDR3 is made up of 14 amino acids. Per germline, CDR1 MNHNY and CDR2 SVGAGI (reference sequence). The ends lost 7 bases at V and 6 bases at J; junction bases unmatched: 6.

V usage is TRBV5-4 and J usage is TRBJ2-7, with 8 nucleotides matching TRBD1. Germline V gene lookup returns CDR1 SGHNT and CDR2 YYREEE (reference sequence). This CDR3 contains 14 residues. The J segment lost 2 bases and the V segment lost 4 bases, leaving 5 bases of the junction unmatched. CDR3 in amino acids: CASSRQGRPYEQYF. In nucleotides, the CDR3 is TGTGCCAGCAGCCGACAGGGGCGACCCTACGAGCAGTACTTC.